These 21 T cell receptor beta chains share one sample of origin, sequenced in a study of regulatory T cells in long-lasting Graves disease. CDR3 regions were amplified by Arm-PCR using iRepertoire HTBI primers to build TCR beta libraries. In TCRdb, the multiplex PCR reads were re-called with MiXCR into one record per CDR3 protein. The sample records about 660,000 distinct CDR3 sequences, approximately 31% being singletons. Time point here: persistent/refractory GD, antithyroid drugs over 5 years with positive TRAb. The TCR library was made from RNA that had been extracted from PBMCs in TRIzol. The specimen comprised peripheral blood mononuclear cells (PBMCs), sampled when the disease was refractory, from a patient treated with antithyroid drugs. Receptors were obtained from a female donor with Graves disease.

This clonotype has only a few counts. The V call is TRBV29-1, the J call TRBJ2-5; D is possibly TRBD2 (6 bases). Trimming stripped 0 bases from V and 5 bases from J, with 13 bases between. The V gene's germline CDR1 is SQVTM and CDR2 ANQGSEA. CDR3 size: 14 residues. This chain's CDR3 is CSVEDDGGKETQYF. CDR3 in DNA: TGCAGCGTTGAAGATGACGGGGGTAAGGAGACCCAGTACTTC.

The chain links TRBV27 to TRBJ1-2; D uncertain. CDR1 and CDR2 from the germline V gene are MNHEY and SMNVEV (reference sequence). Trimming took off 0 bases at V and 3 bases at J, with 11 bases between the two ends. The CDR3 length is 15 residues. CDR3 region: CASSLSAVRYYGYTF. The CDR3 nucleotides read TGTGCCAGCAGTTTATCGGCCGTTCGATACTATGGCTACACCTTC.

This clonotype came up many times. The chain recombines TRBV2 with TRBJ2-1; 8 nucleotides match TRBD2. Germline CDR1 and CDR2: SNHLY and FYNNEI. The J segment lost 0 bases and the V segment lost 6 bases, leaving 7 bases of the junction unmatched. The CDR3 has 16 residues. CDR3 region: CASRVAGWSSYNEQFF. The CDR3 DNA reads as TGTGCCAGCAGGGTAGCGGGATGGAGCTCCTACAATGAGCAGTTCTTC.

This clonotype was detected ten times or more. V usage is TRBV12-3 or TRBV12-4 and J usage is TRBJ2-7, with a tentative D call TRBD1 (5 bases). CDR3 length: 15 amino acids. V was shortened by 5 bases and J by 2 bases, with 16 bases between the two germline ends. DNA of the CDR3: TGTGCCAGCAGTCAAGAAAGGACAAGTCCCTACGAGCAGTACTTC. It is translated as CASSQERTSPYEQYF.

The gene calls are TRBV6-1 and TRBJ1-4; TRBD1 is a possible D gene (5 bases). V lost 9 bases, J lost 4 bases, and 12 bases lay in between. The CDR3 runs to 13 residues. CDR1 MNHNS and CDR2 SASEGT come from the germline V gene. CDR3 DNA sequence: TGTGCCAGTCTGAGGGGAAATAATGAAAAACTGTTTTTT. Protein product: CASLRGNNEKLFF.

The chain combines TRBV6-1 with TRBJ2-7; weak D call: TRBD1 (6 bases). The CDR3 consists of 17 residues. V gave up 2 bases and J gave up 6 bases, with 23 bases separating them. Germline CDR1 and CDR2: MNHNS and SASEGT. In DNA form, the CDR3 reads TGTGCCAGCAGTGAAATTGGGTTGGGTCAGGGGTCCGTCGAGCAGTACTTC. It translates to CASSEIGLGQGSVEQYF.

V is TRBV7-9 and J is TRBJ2-7, with D perhaps TRBD2 (6 bases). Germline lookup yields CDR1 SEHNR and CDR2 FQNEAQ (reference sequence). V lost 1 base and J 5 bases, leaving 15 bases between the germline ends. This CDR3 has 15 residues. Written as DNA, the CDR3 is TGTGCCAGCAGCTTAGTAGACAGAGGGAGGCACGAGCAGTACTTC. As protein: CASSLVDRGRHEQYF.

This clonotype was picked up many times. The CDR3 is CASSSGPGEYEQYF. The CDR3 DNA is TGCGCCAGCAGCTCCGGACCAGGAGAATACGAGCAGTACTTC. V is TRBV5-1 and J is TRBJ2-7; D remains ambiguous. The CDR3 has 14 residues. V was shortened by 3 bases and J by 4 bases, with 14 bases between the two germline ends. In germline, CDR1 is SGHRS, CDR2 YFSETQ. Drawing the rest from reference TRBV5-1 and TRBJ2-7, the complete variable domain is KAGVTQTPRYLIKTRGQQVTLSCSPISGHRSVSWYQQTPGQGLQFLFEYFSETQRNKGNFPGRFSGRQFSNSRSEMNVSTLELGDSALYLCASSSGPGEYEQYFGPGTRLTVT.

This clonotype has a handful of counts. J is TRBJ1-5 and V is TRBV7-9, with D possibly matching TRBD1 (5 bases). From germline, CDR1 is SEHNR and CDR2 FQNEAQ (reference sequence). CDR3 length: 18 residues. Trimming cost V 1 base and J 0 bases, with 16 bases left between them. The CDR3 sequence is CASSLGGVGEYSNQPQHF. The CDR3 nucleotides are TGTGCCAGCAGCTTAGGTGGAGTGGGGGAATATAGCAATCAGCCCCAGCATTTT. The entire variable domain, with the rest obtained from reference TRBV7-9 and TRBJ1-5, is as follows: DTGVSQNPRHKITKRGQNVTFRCDPISEHNRLYWYRQTLGQGPEFLTYFQNEAQLEKSRLLSDRFSAERPKGSFSTLEIQRTEQGDSAMYLCASSLGGVGEYSNQPQHFGDGTRLSIL.

The table lists this clonotype with a few counts. V is TRBV19 and J is TRBJ1-1, with 10 bases that match TRBD1. Germline-derived CDR1 and CDR2 are LNHDA and SQIVND (reference sequence). Germline trimming cut 6 bases from V and 5 bases from J; bases unmatched to any gene: 6. This CDR3 has 14 amino acids. The CDR3 nucleotides read TGTGCCAGTAGCTGGGACAGGGGTGGTACTGAAGCTTTCTTT. It translates to CASSWDRGGTEAFF.

As regards this clonotype: Being one base from a much bigger clone, this may be a read error. The chain joins TRBV28 to TRBJ1-1; D gene ambiguous. Germline V lookup: CDR1 MDHEN, CDR2 SYDVKM. The CDR3 totals 12 residues. V was pared by 5 bases and J by 6 bases, with 10 bases between. The CDR3: CASSGNEPEAFF. CDR3 in DNA: TGTGCCAGCAGTGGAAATGAACCTGAAGCTTTCTTT.

Note on this clonotype: This may come from a read error, since a much larger clone is one base off. The chain is built from TRBV27 and TRBJ1-2; D might be TRBD1 (5 bases). Per the germline V gene, CDR1 is MNHEY and CDR2 is SMNVEV (reference sequence). There are 16 residues in the CDR3. Between the trimmed V and J ends, which lost 2 bases and 1 base, there was a span of 14 bases. In DNA, the CDR3 is TGTGCCAGCAGTTTAATCCCCCCGGGGGATAACTATGGCTACACCTTC. Protein: CASSLIPPGDNYGYTF.

In its sample, this clonotype was seen a few times. The chain recombines TRBV20-1 with TRBJ2-2; 10 bases match TRBD2. The J segment lost 5 bases and the V segment lost 6 bases, leaving 9 bases of the junction unmatched. This CDR3 has 15 residues. Germline CDR1 and CDR2: DFQATT and SNEGSKA (reference sequence). The CDR3 bases are TGCAGTGCGGAGTACGGGACTAGCGATACCGGGGAGCTGTTTTTT. Translating it yields CSAEYGTSDTGELFF.

The chain has TRBV20-1 and TRBJ2-1; 10 bases are shared with TRBD2. Trimming cost V 5 bases and J 2 bases; bases outside gene matches: 6. Germline CDR1 is DFQATT and CDR2 is SNEGSKA (reference sequence). The CDR3 runs to 15 residues. CDR3 amino acids: CSAWPLAGAYNEQFF. DNA for the CDR3: TGCAGTGCTTGGCCTCTAGCGGGAGCCTACAATGAGCAGTTCTTC.

This clonotype was detected many times. The genes are TRBV7-3 and TRBJ2-5; maybe TRBD2 (6 bases). There are 15 residues in the CDR3. The V gene lost 4 bases and the J gene lost 2 bases, with 14 bases spanning the gap. From germline, CDR1 is SGHTA and CDR2 FQGTGA. CDR3: CASSSMAGTQETQYF. The CDR3 DNA follows: TGTGCCAGCAGCTCCATGGCGGGGACGCAAGAGACCCAGTACTTC.

This clonotype has just a few counts. This chain joins TRBV29-1 and TRBJ2-5; 7 nucleotides align to TRBD1. Trimming cost V 7 bases and J 3 bases; bases outside gene matches: 8. From germline, CDR1 is SQVTM and CDR2 ANQGSEA. This CDR3 has 13 residues. CDR3 residues: CSALGTAKETQYF. The DNA of the CDR3 is TGCAGCGCCCTGGGGACAGCCAAAGAGACCCAGTACTTC.

The chain uses TRBV20-1 and TRBJ1-2; D is uncertain. The length of the CDR3 is 12 residues. V was trimmed by 4 bases and J by 3 bases, leaving 9 bases between them. Germline-derived CDR1 and CDR2 are DFQATT and SNEGSKA (reference sequence). CDR3 amino acids: CSANPPDYGYTF. The CDR3 DNA is TGCAGTGCTAACCCCCCGGACTATGGCTACACCTTC.

The chain joins TRBV5-1 to TRBJ2-1; 10 nucleotides line up with TRBD2. CDR3 size: 15 residues. Germline-derived CDR1 and CDR2 are SGHRS and YFSETQ. Trimming cost V 0 bases and J 8 bases; bases outside gene matches: 5. CDR3 bases: TGCGCCAGCAGCTTGGTGCTAGCGGGAGCCTATGAGCAGTTCTTC. It encodes CASSLVLAGAYEQFF.

The chain uses TRBV19 and TRBJ1-1, with D unresolved. CDR1 LNHDA and CDR2 SQIVND come from the germline V gene (reference sequence). The CDR3 sequence is 16 residues long. Deletions cut 1 base from V and 0 bases from J, with 12 bases between. The CDR3 nucleotides are TGTGCCAGTAGTATAGCCGGAACCGGGATGAACACTGAAGCTTTCTTT. Translated, it gives CASSIAGTGMNTEAFF.

This clonotype was counted at least ten times. CDR3 amino acids: CASTLAAQETQYF. The CDR3 region has the DNA TGTGCCAGCACTCTAGCGGCCCAAGAGACCCAGTACTTC. This chain connects TRBV2 to TRBJ2-5; 7 bases align to TRBD2. The germline CDR1 and CDR2 sequences are SNHLY and FYNNEI. After removal of 7 bases from V and 1 base from J, the junction contained 3 bases not matched to a gene. This CDR3 is 13 amino acids long. Combining the CDR3 with reference TRBV2 and TRBJ2-5 gives the whole variable domain EPEVTQTPSHQVTQMGQEVILRCVPISNHLYFYWYRQILGQKVEFLVSFYNNEISEKSEIFDDQFSVERPDGSNFTLKIRSTKLEDSAMYFCASTLAAQETQYFGPGTRLLVL.

Only a few counts were recorded for this clonotype. The chain joins TRBV30 to TRBJ1-2; D is perhaps TRBD1 (6 bases). CDR1 GTSNPN and CDR2 SVGIG come from the germline V gene (reference sequence). Deletions cut 0 bases from V and 4 bases from J, with 12 bases between. The CDR3 runs to 14 residues. CDR3 nucleotides: TGTGCCTGGAGTGTACGGGGGGGCGTCTATGGCTACACCTTC. Its protein product is CAWSVRGGVYGYTF.